These 5 T cell receptor beta chains were sequenced from one sample in a study of radiation and T cells in renal cell carcinoma. Sequencing used immunoSEQ multiplex PCR; TCRdb keeps in-frame clones, though not all of them. The sample carries roughly 150,000 clones, approximately 88% recorded once. Specified time point: blood 2 weeks post-SBRT. Treatment given: 15 Gy SBRT to primary tumor, nephrectomy 4 weeks later. Sequenced here: blood, sampled from a patient whose treatment included radiotherapy and nephrectomy. These receptors all come from a woman between 50 and 59 years old with renal cell carcinoma.

This sequence joins TRBV19 and TRBJ2-3, with a tentative D call TRBD1 (5 bases). The CDR3 runs 14 residues. V was shortened by 3 bases and J by 2 bases, with 9 bases between the two germline ends. Germline CDR1 is LNHDA and CDR2 is SQIVND (reference sequence). CDR3 nucleotide sequence: TGTGCCAGTAGTATCCGACAGCTCACAGATACGCAGTATTTT. It is translated as CASSIRQLTDTQYF.

Written as DNA, the CDR3 is TGTGCCAGCCATCGGGGTATTCCAGAAAATCAGCCCCAGCATTTT. Its protein product is CASHRGIPENQPQHF. V gene TRBV2 combines with J gene TRBJ1-5; D gene uncertain. CDR1 SNHLY and CDR2 FYNNEI come from the germline V gene. V was pared by 8 bases and J by 4 bases, with 18 bases between. The CDR3 has 15 amino acids. Based on the CDR3 plus reference TRBV2 and TRBJ1-5, the full variable domain is EPEVTQTPSHQVTQMGQEVILRCVPISNHLYFYWYRQILGQKVEFLVSFYNNEISEKSEIFDDQFSVERPDGSNFTLKIRSTKLEDSAMYFCASHRGIPENQPQHFGDGTRLSIL.

V and J are TRBV5-8 and TRBJ1-6; unclear D gene. This CDR3 is 15 amino acids long. From germline, CDR1 is SGHTS and CDR2 YDEGEE. Trimming stripped 2 bases from V and 2 bases from J, with 8 bases between. The CDR3 bases are TGTGCCAGCAGCTTCGGAGGAGCCTATAATTCACCCCTCCACTTT. This translates into CASSFGGAYNSPLHF. The whole variable domain, remainder taken from reference TRBV5-8 and TRBJ1-6, is EAGVTQSPTHLIKTRGQQATLRCSPISGHTSVYWYQQALGLGLQFLLWYDEGEERNRGNFPPRFSGRQFPNYSSELNVNALELEDSALYLCASSFGGAYNSPLHFGNGTRLTVT.

The chain carries TRBV4-1 and TRBJ1-4, with 8 bases aligning to TRBD1. From germline, CDR1 is MGHRA and CDR2 YSYEKL. The ends lost 2 bases at V and 4 bases at J; junction bases unmatched: 3. This CDR3 is 15 amino acids long. CDR3 protein: CASSQPGTGNEKLFF. The CDR3 nucleotides are TGCGCCAGCAGCCAACCCGGGACAGGTAATGAAAAACTGTTTTTT.

The V call is TRBV6-5, the J call TRBJ2-7; weak D call: TRBD2 (6 bases). V was shortened by 8 bases and J by 2 bases, with 13 bases between the two germline ends. CDR3 length: 13 amino acids. Germline V gives CDR1 MNHEY, CDR2 SVGAGI. CDR3 nucleotides: TGTGCCAGCGGAACGGGGGTAGCCTACGAGCAGTACTTC. It is translated as CASGTGVAYEQYF.